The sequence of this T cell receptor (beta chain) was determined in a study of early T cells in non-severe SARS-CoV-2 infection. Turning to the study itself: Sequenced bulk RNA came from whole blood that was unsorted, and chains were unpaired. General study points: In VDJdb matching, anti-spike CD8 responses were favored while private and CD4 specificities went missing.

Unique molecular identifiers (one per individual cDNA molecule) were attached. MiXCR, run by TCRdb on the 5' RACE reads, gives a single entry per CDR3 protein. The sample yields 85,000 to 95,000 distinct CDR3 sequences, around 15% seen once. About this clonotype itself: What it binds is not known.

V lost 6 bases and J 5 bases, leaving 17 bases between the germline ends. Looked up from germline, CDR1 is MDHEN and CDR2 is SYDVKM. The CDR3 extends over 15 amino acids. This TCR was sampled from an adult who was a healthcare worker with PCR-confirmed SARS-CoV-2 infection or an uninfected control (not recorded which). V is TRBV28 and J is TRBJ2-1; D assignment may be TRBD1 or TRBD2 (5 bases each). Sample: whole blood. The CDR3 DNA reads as TGTGCCAGCAGCCACGGTGGGGGATTTAACAATGAGCAGTTCTTC. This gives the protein CASSHGGGFNNEQFF.